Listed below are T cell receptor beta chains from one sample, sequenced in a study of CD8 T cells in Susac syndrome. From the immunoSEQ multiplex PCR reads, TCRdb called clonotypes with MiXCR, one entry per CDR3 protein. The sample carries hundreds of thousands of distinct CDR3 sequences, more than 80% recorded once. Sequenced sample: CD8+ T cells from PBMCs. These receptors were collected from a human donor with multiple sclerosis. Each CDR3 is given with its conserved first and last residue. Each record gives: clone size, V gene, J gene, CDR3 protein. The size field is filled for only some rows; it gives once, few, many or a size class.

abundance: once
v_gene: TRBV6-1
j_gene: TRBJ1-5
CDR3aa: CASSPGGRNAQHF

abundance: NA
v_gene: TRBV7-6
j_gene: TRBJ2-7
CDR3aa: CASSLAQRGLREQYF

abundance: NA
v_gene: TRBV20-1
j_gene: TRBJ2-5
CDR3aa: CSASTQETQYF

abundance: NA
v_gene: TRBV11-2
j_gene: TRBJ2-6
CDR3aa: CASSLEGGSGANVLTF

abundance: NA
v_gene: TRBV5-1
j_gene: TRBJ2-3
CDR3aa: CASSAPLAGDTDTQYF

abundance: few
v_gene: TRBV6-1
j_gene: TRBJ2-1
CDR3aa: CASSERIGGQFF

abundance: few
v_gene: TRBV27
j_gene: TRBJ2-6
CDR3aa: CASRIISGANVLTF

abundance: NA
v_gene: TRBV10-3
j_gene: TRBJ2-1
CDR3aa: CAISESGDSYNEQFF

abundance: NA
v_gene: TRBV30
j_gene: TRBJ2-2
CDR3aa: CASEAGGTRSTGELFF

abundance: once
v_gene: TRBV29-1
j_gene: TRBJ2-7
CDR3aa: CSVVTSGRELAEQYF

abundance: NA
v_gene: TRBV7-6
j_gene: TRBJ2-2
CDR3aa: CASLDWLNTGELFF